This T cell receptor (beta chain) comes out of a study of metastatic and nonmetastatic thyroid tumors. On the study more broadly: The comparison covered peripheral blood and tumor or nodule tissue in malignant and benign thyroid patients.

This CDR3 contains 15 residues. V lost 6 bases and J lost 4; bases outside the gene matches: 4. Thyroid surgery took place with no prior treatment in any patient. MiXCR re-clonotyped the PCR reads for TCRdb. The sample lists 60,000 or so clones; about 4% were seen once. This clone was recorded at least ten times. The sequence came from a female donor with papillary thyroid cancer or a benign thyroid nodule (not recorded which). Some clones in this sample may be carry-over from other donors' samples. The genes are TRBV12-3 or TRBV12-4 and TRBJ2-7, with 15 nucleotides matching TRBD2. Sequencing used blood. CDR3 sequence reads: CASRPGLAGGYEQYF. CDR3 nucleotide sequence: TGTGCCAGCAGACCTGGACTAGCGGGAGGGTACGAGCAGTACTTC.